The clone carrying this T cell receptor (delta chain) was seen more than once but under ten times. A far bigger clonotype differs at one base, so this is likely a read error. The sample has other DNA sequences that encode this CDR3 too. The CDR3 runs 19 residues. The V end was cut by 0 bases, the J end by 2 bases, with 22 bases between. Germline V gives CDR1 TSWWSYY, CDR2 QGS. This entry comes from a study of gamma-delta T cells after stem cell transplantation. TCRdb processed the RT-PCR reads again with the CATT caller. Among 2,000 or so delta-chain clones listed, 0.95% to 1.5% were seen once. The source material was gamma-delta T cells. The clonotype was recovered from a human donor. It is not recorded whose cells these are; they may come from a transplant donor. The rearrangement uses TRDV1 and TRDJ1; a possible D gene is TRDD2 (6 bases). CDR3 amino acids: CALGELGPSYVRGTDKLIF. The CDR3 DNA reads TGTGCTCTTGGGGAACTTGGTCCCTCCTACGTTAGGGGAACCGATAAACTCATCTTT.